The 8 T cell receptor beta chains listed next were all sequenced from one sample in a study of cytomegalovirus exposure and HLA in healthy donors. The primer mix had 60 Vbeta and 13 Jbeta primers. Assay used: immunoSEQ multiplex PCR; TCRdb lists only in-frame clones, some missing. The sample contains around 180,000 clones, about three quarters of which appear only once. The sequencing input was PBMCs. These receptors all stem from a woman in her 30s in good health and CMV-seropositive.

This clone was counted a few times. The chain recombines TRBV18 with TRBJ1-5, with D tentatively TRBD1 (5 bases). This CDR3 is 16 amino acids long. In germline, CDR1 is KGHSH, CDR2 LQKENI. V was clipped by 3 bases and J by 5 bases, with 17 bases between them. The chain's CDR3 is CASSPGGTGTDQPQHF. CDR3 nucleotides: TGTGCCAGCTCACCGGGGGGGACGGGTACGGATCAGCCCCAGCATTTT. Drawing the rest from reference TRBV18 and TRBJ1-5, the complete variable domain is NAGVMQNPRHLVRRRGQEARLRCSPMKGHSHVYWYRQLPEEGLKFMVYLQKENIIDESGMPKERFSAEFPKEGPSILRIQQVVRGDSAAYFCASSPGGTGTDQPQHFGDGTRLSIL.

V is TRBV5-1 and J is TRBJ2-7, with a possible D match to TRBD1 (6 bases). The CDR3 contains 13 residues. Germline CDR1 SGHRS, CDR2 YFSETQ. V lost 3 bases and J 4 bases, leaving 11 bases between the germline ends. This chain's CDR3 is CASSSGTLYEQYF. The DNA of the CDR3 is TGCGCCAGCAGCTCCGGGACACTATACGAGCAGTACTTC.

This chain links TRBV5-4 with TRBJ1-2; 7 bases align to TRBD1. The length of the CDR3 is 15 residues. V was clipped by 4 bases and J by 0 bases; unmatched bases: 6. The germline gives CDR1 SGHNT, CDR2 YYREEE (reference sequence). In DNA, the CDR3 is TGTGCCAGCAGCCCCGGGACAGTTACTAACTATGGCTACACCTTC. It specifies CASSPGTVTNYGYTF.

This clone was seen a handful of times. CDR3 nucleotides: TGTGCCAGCAGCTACCGGACTACGTACTACGAGCAGTACTTC. It translates to CASSYRTTYYEQYF. The V and J genes are TRBV5-4 and TRBJ2-7, with D tentatively TRBD2 (6 bases). With 3 bases removed from V and 3 bases from J, the gap between germline ends came to 13 bases. Per germline, CDR1 SGHNT and CDR2 YYREEE (reference sequence). The CDR3 runs to 14 residues. The full variable domain, rest sourced from reference TRBV5-4 and TRBJ2-7, is ETGVTQSPTHLIKTRGQQVTLRCSSQSGHNTVSWYQQALGQGPQFIFQYYREEENGRGNFPPRFSGLQFPNYSSELNVNALELDDSALYLCASSYRTTYYEQYFGPGTRLTVT.

This CDR3 reads CSVDLRGQPYGYTF. The CDR3 DNA sequence: TGCAGCGTTGATTTAAGGGGGCAACCCTATGGCTACACCTTC. The chain combines TRBV29-1 with TRBJ1-2; 7 bases match TRBD1. Germline V lookup: CDR1 SQVTM, CDR2 ANQGSEA. This CDR3 is 14 amino acids long. V trimming: 3 bases; J trimming: 4 bases; junction bases outside the gene matches: 8.

This clone was observed a single time. The V gene is TRBV7-8, the J gene TRBJ1-5; D remains ambiguous. V lost 5 bases to trimming and J lost 7 bases, with 30 bases between them. Germline CDR1 SGHVS, CDR2 FQNEAQ. The CDR3 runs to 19 residues. The CDR3 DNA sequence: TGTGCCAGCAGCCCCCTCCTCGGAGCCGGAGAGGGAATCAGGCAGCCCCAGCATTTT. Its translation is CASSPLLGAGEGIRQPQHF.

This chain connects TRBV4-2 to TRBJ2-7, with 9 bases lining up with TRBD2. V lost 2 bases to trimming and J lost 6 bases; unmatched junction nucleotides: 17. The CDR3 consists of 18 residues. CDR1 is LGHNA and CDR2 is YNFKEQ in the germline V gene. CDR3: CASSQTPSGNPGTFEQYF. Here the CDR3 DNA reads TGTGCCAGCAGCCAAACCCCTAGCGGGAACCCTGGGACCTTCGAGCAGTACTTC.

The rearrangement uses TRBV5-5 and TRBJ2-2; 9 bases map to TRBD2. The length of the CDR3 is 17 residues. V shed 6 bases, J shed 4 bases, and the junction held 13 bases outside the gene matches. Germline V gene data show CDR1 as SGHKS and CDR2 as YYEKEE (reference sequence). The CDR3: CASMPGSSGTFTGELFF. The DNA of the CDR3 is TGTGCCAGCATGCCCGGCTCTAGCGGGACATTCACCGGGGAGCTGTTTTTT.